The present TCR beta chain was sequenced within a study of blood T cell repertoires in COVID-19. Study as a whole: Material from acute and convalescent COVID-19 was sourced from the United States, Italy and Spain. T cells, B-cell-depleted T cells, or PBMCs supplied cDNA or gDNA.

Original methodology: The authors estimated nucleated cell counts from reference gene primer amplification. The protocol was immunoSEQ multiplex PCR, while the TCRdb copy is restricted to in-frame clones and leaves out a portion. That table is the source of V, J and clone size, and D and trimming were worked out from the DNA. Of hundreds of thousands of clones in the sample, just under 90% are singletons; the top ten hold around 10%. This clone was seen more than once but under ten times. Patients of the Seattle cohort, enrolled during active infection, were followed longitudinally. The germline gives CDR1 SGHTA, CDR2 FQGNSA. Deletions cut 11 bases from V and 0 bases from J, with 13 bases between. The CDR3 covers 13 residues.

V is TRBV7-2 and J is TRBJ1-1; D remains ambiguous. Sample: peripheral blood. The sequence came from a woman in her twenties or thirties with COVID-19, enrolled during active disease. CDR3 residues: CAASREVNTEAFF. DNA of the CDR3: TGTGCCGCCTCCCGGGAAGTGAACACTGAAGCTTTCTTT.